The clone carrying this T cell receptor (beta chain) was recorded at least ten times. Its antigen is still unknown. The sample is drawn from a study of T cells in Graves' hyperthyroidism and ophthalmopathy. The TCR beta CDR3 regions underwent amplification using RNA transcripts as the source. HTBI primers were the set used in a first-round RT-PCR of the TCR CDR3. TCRdb re-called the multiplex PCR reads with MiXCR, one entry per CDR3 protein. The sample gives under 550,000 distinct CDR3 sequences, just under 20% of which show up once; approximately 50% is in the top ten. The CDR3 totals 13 residues. Trimming left V 0 bases short and J 4 bases short, with 6 bases between. Notes on the study in general: Ophthalmopathy prediction by the model preceded onset by a median approximately six months.

The chain has TRBV12-3 or TRBV12-4 and TRBJ1-2; D is possibly TRBD1 (6 bases). Sequenced: blood. This clonotype was obtained from a man aged 35-49 years with Graves' ophthalmopathy. The CDR3 DNA is TGTGCCAGCAGTTTAGCCAGGGGCTATGGCTACACCTTC. Translated, it gives CASSLARGYGYTF.